This T cell receptor (beta chain) comes out of a study of blood T cell repertoires in COVID-19. Study as a whole: Material from acute and convalescent COVID-19 was sourced from the United States, Italy and Spain.

Germline CDR1 is SEHNR and CDR2 is FQNEAQ (reference sequence). Trimming removed 3 bases at V and 5 bases at J, with 8 bases between. This CDR3 contains 13 residues. As originally analysed: Using reference gene primer amplification, nucleated cell counts were estimated. Clones were read by immunoSEQ multiplex PCR, and TCRdb kept only the in-frame ones, dropping some. V and J calls and clone size come straight from that table; D and trimming were deduced from the DNA. This table holds 250,000 or so clones, approximately 84% found once. Sample: peripheral blood. This chain uses TRBV7-9 with TRBJ1-5; D is unclear. This clonotype was obtained from a middle-aged man with acute or convalescent COVID-19. CDR3 coding DNA: TGTGCCAGCAGCTTGGGAGAGGATCAGCCCCAGCATTTT. Its protein is CASSLGEDQPQHF.